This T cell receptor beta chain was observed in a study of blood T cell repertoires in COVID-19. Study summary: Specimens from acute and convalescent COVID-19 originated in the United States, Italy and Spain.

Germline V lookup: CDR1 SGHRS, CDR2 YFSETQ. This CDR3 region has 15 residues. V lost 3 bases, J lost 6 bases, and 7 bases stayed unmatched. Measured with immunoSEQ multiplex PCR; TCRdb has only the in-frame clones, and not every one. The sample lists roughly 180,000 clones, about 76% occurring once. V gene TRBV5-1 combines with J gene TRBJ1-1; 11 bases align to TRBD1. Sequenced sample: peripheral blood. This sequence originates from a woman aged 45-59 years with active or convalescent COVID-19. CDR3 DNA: TGCGCCAGCAGCTCCGTACCGGGACAGGGGGCTGAAGCTTTCTTT. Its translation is CASSSVPGQGAEAFF.